A single sample gave rise to the 26 T cell receptor beta chains below, sequenced in a study of control samples from healthy donors and cancer patients. Assay: immunoSEQ multiplex PCR; the TCRdb copy retains only in-frame clones and omits some. Of about 190,000 clones listed, about 89% were seen once; the top ten hold 1.5% to 2%. Sequencing was done on a sample of blood. The source is a man aged 25 to 45 in good health.

The J gene is TRBJ2-1, the V gene TRBV6-2 or TRBV6-3, with no clear D. Germline V lookup: CDR1 MNHEY, CDR2 SVGEGT. The CDR3 totals 12 residues. Trimming took 5 bases from V and 0 from J, leaving 2 bases between them. The CDR3 coding sequence is TGTGCCAGCAGTACCTCCTACAATGAGCAGTTCTTC. This sequence encodes CASSTSYNEQFF.

The table lists this clone with a few counts. This chain connects TRBV9 to TRBJ1-3, with D unclear. The CDR3 has 13 amino acids. Trimming pared 5 bases from V and 3 bases from J, leaving 9 bases between. Per germline, CDR1 SGDLS and CDR2 YYNGEE. The CDR3 loop reads CASRGLGGNTIYF. The DNA of the CDR3 is TGTGCCAGCAGGGGGTTGGGTGGAAACACCATATATTTT.

The chain recombines TRBV7-2 with TRBJ1-1, with D unresolved. V shed 1 base and J shed 7 bases, with 10 bases lying between them. Per the germline V gene, CDR1 is SGHTA and CDR2 is FQGNSA. The CDR3 runs to 13 residues. The CDR3 nucleotides are TGTGCCAGCAGCTTAGGGGCAGCCCTTGAAGCTTTCTTT. It specifies CASSLGAALEAFF.

The CDR3 nucleotides are TGTGCCGGACCAGGGGAGTATGGCTACACCTTC. It specifies CAGPGEYGYTF. The chain has TRBV30 and TRBJ1-2; TRBD1 is a possible D gene (6 bases). The CDR3 totals 11 residues. V was pared by 8 bases and J by 5 bases, with 12 bases between. Germline V gene data show CDR1 as GTSNPN and CDR2 as SVGIG (reference sequence).

V gene TRBV3-1 (or the pseudogene TRBV3-2) combines with J gene TRBJ1-2; 10 bases are a match to TRBD1. The CDR3 extends over 15 amino acids. V was pared by 6 bases and J by 8 bases, with 12 bases of the junction left unmatched. Germline V gene data show CDR1 as LGHDT and CDR2 as YNNKEL (reference sequence). CDR3 bases: TGTGCCAGCAGTCAGACAGGGGGCGCTGGAGGGGGCTACACCTTC. This encodes CASSQTGGAGGGYTF.

The chain is built from TRBV10-3 and TRBJ1-5; D is undetermined. The germline gives CDR1 ENHRY, CDR2 SYGVKD. V shed 3 bases and J shed 7 bases, with 19 bases lying between them. CDR3 length: 16 amino acids. The CDR3 region is CAISDPLGREGQPQHF. The CDR3 nucleotides read TGTGCCATCAGTGATCCACTTGGGAGGGAAGGACAGCCCCAGCATTTT.

The chain carries TRBV6-5 and TRBJ1-2; 9 bases match TRBD1. V dropped 5 bases and J dropped 8; count of bases not matched to a gene: 15. CDR1 MNHEY and CDR2 SVGAGI come from the germline V gene. The CDR3 is made up of 16 amino acids. Written as DNA, the CDR3 is TGTGCCAGCAGTAACTACGGCGGGGACAGGGTGGGCGGCTACACCTTC. Amino acids: CASSNYGGDRVGGYTF.

The chain employs TRBV5-1 and TRBJ1-1; 8 bases agree with TRBD1. Germline CDR1 and CDR2: SGHRS and YFSETQ. J lost 1 base, V lost 3 bases, and 11 bases had no gene match. The CDR3 contains 17 residues. For the CDR3, the DNA is TGCGCCAGCAGCTGGGGCGCGGGGACAGGACAGAACACTGAAGCTTTCTTT. Its translation is CASSWGAGTGQNTEAFF.

This clone showed up just once. The rearrangement links TRBV7-6 to TRBJ2-1, with TRBD1 identical over 8 bases. This CDR3 contains 18 residues. Unmatched junction bases numbered 20, after V lost 1 base and J lost 12 bases. Germline V gene sequence: CDR1 SGHVS, CDR2 FNYEAQ. The CDR3 DNA sequence: TGTGCCAGCAGCTTAGAGGCAGGGGGCGCCCGACGGTTCGGAGGGCAGTTCTTC. This sequence encodes CASSLEAGGARRFGGQFF.

The CDR3 spells CSVEDGNSGNTIYF. The CDR3 DNA reads TGCAGCGTTGAAGATGGGAACTCTGGAAACACCATATATTTT. The rearrangement links TRBV29-1 to TRBJ1-3; no clear D gene. V was shortened by 0 bases and J by 0 bases, with 6 bases between the two germline ends. The CDR3 runs to 14 residues. CDR1 and CDR2 from the germline V gene are SQVTM and ANQGSEA.

The CDR3 bases are TGTGCCAGCAGGATTTACAATCAGCCCCAGCATTTT. Translation gives CASRIYNQPQHF. V usage is TRBV12-3 or TRBV12-4 and J usage is TRBJ1-5; unclear D gene. This CDR3 is 12 amino acids long. The V end was cut by 6 bases, the J end by 3 bases, with 6 bases between.

The sample holds one count of this clone. The V and J genes are TRBV3-1 (or the pseudogene TRBV3-2) and TRBJ1-2, with D hard to call. The germline V and J ends were trimmed by 4 bases and 4 bases, with 13 bases remaining between them. This CDR3 is 14 amino acids long. In germline, CDR1 is LGHDT, CDR2 YNNKEL (reference sequence). CDR3 region: CASSPEQNLYGYTF. The CDR3 coding sequence is TGTGCCAGCAGCCCGGAACAGAACCTCTATGGCTACACCTTC.

The chain couples TRBV10-2 to TRBJ1-2; D is ambiguous. From germline, CDR1 is WSHSY and CDR2 SAAADI. The CDR3 consists of 13 residues. The ends were cut back, 8 bases at V and 0 bases at J, with 10 bases in the middle. The CDR3 here is CASRRDTNYGYTF. The CDR3 DNA reads TGCGCCAGCCGGCGGGATACTAACTATGGCTACACCTTC.

This chain links TRBV5-1 with TRBJ1-5; D unresolved. Germline V gives CDR1 SGHRS, CDR2 YFSETQ. Trimming pared 1 base from V and 0 bases from J, leaving 8 bases between. This CDR3 comprises 15 residues. CDR3 protein: CASSLRRDSNQPQHF. Here the CDR3 DNA reads TGCGCCAGCAGCTTGAGGCGGGATAGCAATCAGCCCCAGCATTTT.

A remark on this clone: The junction departs from the called germline gene at one end, perhaps through a read error. This chain connects TRBV28 to TRBJ1-6; possibly TRBD1 for D (5 bases). CDR1 and CDR2 (germline): MDHEN, SYDVKM. The CDR3 sequence is 12 residues long. For the CDR3, the DNA is TGTGCCAGCAGTTTAAGAGGGAGGGGTTTGGTTTTT. Amino acids: CASSLRGRGLVF.

The chain is built from TRBV30 and TRBJ2-6; no reliable D call. The CDR3 contains 13 residues. Looked up from germline, CDR1 is GTSNPN and CDR2 is SVGIG (reference sequence). Trimming removed 4 bases at V and 0 bases at J, with 4 bases between. The CDR3 DNA reads TGTGCCTGGAAAATCTCTGGGGCCAACGTCCTGACTTTC. Translation: CAWKISGANVLTF.

V usage is TRBV24-1 and J usage is TRBJ1-5, with no clear D. Trimming removed 4 bases from V and 2 bases from J, with 8 bases in between. In germline, CDR1 is KGHDR, CDR2 SFDVKD. This CDR3 is built from 14 residues. CDR3 residues: CATSDNRRNQPQHF. In DNA, the CDR3 is TGTGCCACCAGTGACAACAGACGCAATCAGCCCCAGCATTTT.

This chain uses TRBV7-9 with TRBJ1-4, with D hard to call. Per germline, CDR1 SEHNR and CDR2 FQNEAQ (reference sequence). V lost 1 base and J lost 4, with 10 bases in between. The length of the CDR3 is 15 residues. CDR3 amino acids: CASSLEVRVNEKLFF. The CDR3 DNA is TGTGCCAGCAGCTTAGAGGTTCGGGTTAATGAAAAACTGTTTTTT.

The CDR3 is CASNSPAVGHYGYTF. CDR3 nucleotide sequence: TGTGCCAGCAACTCTCCCGCCGTTGGACACTATGGCTACACCTTC. V usage is TRBV13 and J usage is TRBJ1-2; D unclear. Germline V gene data show CDR1 as PRHDT and CDR2 as FYEKMQ (reference sequence). The CDR3 extends over 15 amino acids. The V gene lost 7 bases and the J gene lost 3 bases, with 18 bases spanning the gap.

V is TRBV5-1 and J is TRBJ2-3; 9 bases fit TRBD2. In germline, CDR1 is SGHRS, CDR2 YFSETQ. Trimming at V came to 0 bases and at J to 2 bases, leaving 7 bases not matched to a gene. The CDR3 totals 17 residues. The CDR3 nucleotides read TGCGCCAGCAGCTTGGCCGTCACTAGCGGGTACACAGATACGCAGTATTTT. Its translation: CASSLAVTSGYTDTQYF.

J is TRBJ1-4 and V is TRBV7-8; 10 nucleotides line up with TRBD1. Germline CDR1 SGHVS, CDR2 FQNEAQ. CDR3 length: 20 amino acids. Losses at the gene ends were 4 bases for V and 3 bases for J; bases not matched to a gene: 17. The CDR3 region is CASSSDPDRGRPGANEKLFF. CDR3 nucleotides: TGTGCCAGCAGCTCCGACCCCGACAGGGGGCGGCCCGGGGCTAATGAAAAACTGTTTTTT.

The chain uses TRBV11-2 and TRBJ1-4; D gene uncertain. CDR1 is SGHAT and CDR2 is FQNNGV in the germline V gene. V lost 5 bases and J lost 3, with 16 bases in between. This CDR3 comprises 16 residues. CDR3 loop: CASSIGKFVANEKLFF. The CDR3 DNA follows: TGTGCCAGCAGCATAGGAAAGTTTGTAGCTAATGAAAAACTGTTTTTT.

The rearrangement links TRBV6-5 to TRBJ1-5; D is unclear. The CDR3 length is 15 residues. Germline lookup yields CDR1 MNHEY and CDR2 SVGAGI. Deletions cut 4 bases from V and 2 bases from J, with 12 bases between. The CDR3 bases are TGTGCCAGCAGTTGGGTGAGGGAAGGCAATCAGCCCCAGCATTTT. This gives the protein CASSWVREGNQPQHF.

This clone was seen only once. This chain joins TRBV6-2 or TRBV6-3 and TRBJ2-1; TRBD2 matches 9 bases. This CDR3 spans 17 amino acids. Germline trimming cut 2 bases from V and 6 bases from J; bases unmatched to any gene: 11. Per the germline V gene, CDR1 is MNHEY and CDR2 is SVGEGT. The CDR3 sequence: CASSYARGLANGNEQFF. In nucleotides, the CDR3 is TGTGCCAGCAGTTACGCGAGGGGACTAGCAAATGGCAATGAGCAGTTCTTC.

This chain joins TRBV19 and TRBJ1-2; D gene ambiguous. V was trimmed by 1 base and J by 2 bases, leaving 8 bases between them. Looked up from germline, CDR1 is LNHDA and CDR2 is SQIVND (reference sequence). The CDR3 totals 14 residues. CDR3 DNA sequence: TGTGCCAGTAGTATAGGCGGGCCCAACTATGGCTACACCTTC. It translates to CASSIGGPNYGYTF.

The gene calls are TRBV7-2 and TRBJ1-3; D is unresolved. Germline values: CDR1 SGHTA, CDR2 FQGNSA. V lost 5 bases, J lost 1 base, and 12 bases lay in between. This CDR3 is built from 15 residues. CDR3 in amino acids: CASSLDLGSGNTIYF. CDR3 bases: TGTGCCAGCAGCCTCGACTTGGGGTCTGGAAACACCATATATTTT.